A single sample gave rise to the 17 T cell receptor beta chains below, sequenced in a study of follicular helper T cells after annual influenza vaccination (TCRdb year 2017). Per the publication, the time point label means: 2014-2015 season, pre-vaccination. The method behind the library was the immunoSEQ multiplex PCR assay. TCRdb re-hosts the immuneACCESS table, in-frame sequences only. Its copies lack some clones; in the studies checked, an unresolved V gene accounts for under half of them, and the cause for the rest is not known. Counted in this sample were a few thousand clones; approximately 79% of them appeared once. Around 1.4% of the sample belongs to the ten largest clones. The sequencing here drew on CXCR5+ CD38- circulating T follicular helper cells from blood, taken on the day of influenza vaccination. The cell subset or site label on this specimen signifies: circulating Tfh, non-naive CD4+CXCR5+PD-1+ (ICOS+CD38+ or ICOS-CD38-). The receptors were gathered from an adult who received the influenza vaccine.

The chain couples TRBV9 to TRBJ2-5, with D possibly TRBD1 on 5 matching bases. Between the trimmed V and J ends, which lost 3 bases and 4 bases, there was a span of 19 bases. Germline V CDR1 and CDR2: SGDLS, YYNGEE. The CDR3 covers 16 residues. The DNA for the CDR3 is TGTGCCAGCAGCGAGGGTAGCAGGGTTATGGGAGAGACCCAGTACTTC. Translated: CASSEGSRVMGETQYF.

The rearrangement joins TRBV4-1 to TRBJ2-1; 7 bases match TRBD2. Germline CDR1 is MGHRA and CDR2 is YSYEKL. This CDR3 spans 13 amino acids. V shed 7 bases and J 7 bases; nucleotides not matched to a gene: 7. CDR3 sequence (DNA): TGCGCCAGCAACACCGGGCGGGGGAATGAGCAGTTCTTC. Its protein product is CASNTGRGNEQFF.

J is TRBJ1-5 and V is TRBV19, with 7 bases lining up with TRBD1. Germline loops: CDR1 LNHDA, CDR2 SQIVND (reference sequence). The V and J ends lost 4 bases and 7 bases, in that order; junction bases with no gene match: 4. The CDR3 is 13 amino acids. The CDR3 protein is CASSSRGGQPQHF. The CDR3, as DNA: TGTGCCAGTAGTAGCAGGGGGGGGCAGCCCCAGCATTTT.

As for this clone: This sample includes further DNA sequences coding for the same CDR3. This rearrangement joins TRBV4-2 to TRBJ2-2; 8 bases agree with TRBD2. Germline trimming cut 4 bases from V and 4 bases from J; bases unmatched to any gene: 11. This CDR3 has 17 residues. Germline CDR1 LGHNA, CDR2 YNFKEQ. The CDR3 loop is CASSRIGGGGTTGELFF. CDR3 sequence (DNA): TGTGCCAGCAGCCGCATCGGGGGCGGGGGGACCACCGGGGAGCTGTTTTTT.

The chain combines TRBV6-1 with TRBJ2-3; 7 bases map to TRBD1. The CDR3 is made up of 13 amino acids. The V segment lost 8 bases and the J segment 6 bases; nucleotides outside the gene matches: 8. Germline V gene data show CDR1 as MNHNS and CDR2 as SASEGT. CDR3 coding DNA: TGTGCCAGCTATGAGGGGGCGCGGGATACGCAGTATTTT. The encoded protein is CASYEGARDTQYF.

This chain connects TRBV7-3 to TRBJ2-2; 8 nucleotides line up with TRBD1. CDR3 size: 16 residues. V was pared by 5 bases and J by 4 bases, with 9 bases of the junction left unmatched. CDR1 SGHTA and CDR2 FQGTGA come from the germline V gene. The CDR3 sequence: CASSPFGTGGTGELFF. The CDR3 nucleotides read TGTGCCAGCAGCCCCTTCGGGACAGGAGGCACCGGGGAGCTGTTTTTT.

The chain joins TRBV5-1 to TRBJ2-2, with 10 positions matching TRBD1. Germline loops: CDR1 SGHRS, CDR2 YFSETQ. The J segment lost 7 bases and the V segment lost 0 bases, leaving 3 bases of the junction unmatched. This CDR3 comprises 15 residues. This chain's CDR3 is CASSLGGQGGGELFF. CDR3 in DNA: TGCGCCAGCAGCTTGGGCGGACAGGGGGGCGGGGAGCTGTTTTTT.

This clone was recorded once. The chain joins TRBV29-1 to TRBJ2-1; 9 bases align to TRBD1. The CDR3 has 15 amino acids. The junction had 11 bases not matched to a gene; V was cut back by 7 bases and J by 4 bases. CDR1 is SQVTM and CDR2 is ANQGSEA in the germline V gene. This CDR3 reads CSAAFRTGAYNEQFF. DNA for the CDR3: TGCAGCGCCGCCTTCAGGACAGGGGCGTACAATGAGCAGTTCTTC.

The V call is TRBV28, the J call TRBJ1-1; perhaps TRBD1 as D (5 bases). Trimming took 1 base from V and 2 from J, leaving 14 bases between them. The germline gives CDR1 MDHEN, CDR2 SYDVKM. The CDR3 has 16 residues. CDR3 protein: CASSLSHGGVNTEAFF. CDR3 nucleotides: TGTGCCAGCAGTTTATCACACGGGGGGGTTAACACTGAAGCTTTCTTT. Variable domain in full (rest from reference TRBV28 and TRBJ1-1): DVKVTQSSRYLVKRTGEKVFLECVQDMDHENMFWYRQDPGLGLRLIYFSYDVKMKEKGDIPEGYSVSREKKERFSLILESASTNQTSMYLCASSLSHGGVNTEAFFGQGTRLTVV.

The CDR3 DNA is TGTGCCAGCAGCTGGGGGACTACAGGGGACCTGGGTGGCTACACCTTC. Its translation: CASSWGTTGDLGGYTF. The rearrangement joins TRBV5-5 to TRBJ1-2; 7 bases are a match to TRBD1. The CDR3 covers 16 residues. The V gene end was trimmed by 3 bases and the J gene end by 7 bases; junction bases not matched to a gene: 15. Germline V gene sequence: CDR1 SGHKS, CDR2 YYEKEE (reference sequence).

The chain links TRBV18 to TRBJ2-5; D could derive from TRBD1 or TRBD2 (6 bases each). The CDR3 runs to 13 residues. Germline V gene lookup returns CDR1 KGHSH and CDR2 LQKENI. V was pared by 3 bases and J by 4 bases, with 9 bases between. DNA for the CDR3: TGTGCCAGCTCACCCAGGGGAGGAGAGACCCAGTACTTC. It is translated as CASSPRGGETQYF. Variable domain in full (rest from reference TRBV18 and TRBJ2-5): NAGVMQNPRHLVRRRGQEARLRCSPMKGHSHVYWYRQLPEEGLKFMVYLQKENIIDESGMPKERFSAEFPKEGPSILRIQQVVRGDSAAYFCASSPRGGETQYFGPGTRLLVL.

CDR3: CATADGYLNTEAFF. In DNA, the CDR3 is TGTGCCACCGCGGATGGGTATTTGAACACTGAAGCTTTCTTT. The J gene is TRBJ1-1, the V gene TRBV18; D is unclear. From germline, CDR1 is KGHSH and CDR2 LQKENI. The CDR3 length is 14 residues. Trimming removed 10 bases at V and 0 bases at J, with 15 bases between.

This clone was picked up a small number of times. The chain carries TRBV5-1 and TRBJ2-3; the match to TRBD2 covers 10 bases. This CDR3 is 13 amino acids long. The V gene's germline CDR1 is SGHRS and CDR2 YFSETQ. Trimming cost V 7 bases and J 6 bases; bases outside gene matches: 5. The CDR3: CASYSGGTDTQYF. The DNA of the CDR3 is TGCGCCAGCTATAGCGGGGGGACGGATACGCAGTATTTT.

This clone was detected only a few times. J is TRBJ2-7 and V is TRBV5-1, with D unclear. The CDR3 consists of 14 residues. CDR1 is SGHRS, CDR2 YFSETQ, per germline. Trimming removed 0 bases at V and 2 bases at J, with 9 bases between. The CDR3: CASSLAGQAYEQYF. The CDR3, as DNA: TGCGCCAGCAGCTTGGCCGGGCAGGCCTACGAGCAGTACTTC. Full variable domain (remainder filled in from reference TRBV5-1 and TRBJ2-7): KAGVTQTPRYLIKTRGQQVTLSCSPISGHRSVSWYQQTPGQGLQFLFEYFSETQRNKGNFPGRFSGRQFSNSRSEMNVSTLELGDSALYLCASSLAGQAYEQYFGPGTRLTVT.

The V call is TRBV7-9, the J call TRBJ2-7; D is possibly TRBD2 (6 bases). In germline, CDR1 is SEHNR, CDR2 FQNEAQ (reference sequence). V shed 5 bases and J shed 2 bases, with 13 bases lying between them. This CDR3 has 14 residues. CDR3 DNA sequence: TGTGCCAGCAGCCTCCTCGGGGGAACCTACGAGCAGTACTTC. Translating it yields CASSLLGGTYEQYF. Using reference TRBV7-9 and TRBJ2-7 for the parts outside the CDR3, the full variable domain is DTGVSQNPRHKITKRGQNVTFRCDPISEHNRLYWYRQTLGQGPEFLTYFQNEAQLEKSRLLSDRFSAERPKGSFSTLEIQRTEQGDSAMYLCASSLLGGTYEQYFGPGTRLTVT.

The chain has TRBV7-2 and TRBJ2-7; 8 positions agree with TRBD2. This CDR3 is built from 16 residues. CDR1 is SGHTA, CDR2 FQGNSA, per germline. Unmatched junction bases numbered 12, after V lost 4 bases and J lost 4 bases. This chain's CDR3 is CASSSAASGGGYEQYF. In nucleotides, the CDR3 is TGTGCCAGCAGCTCCGCCGCGAGCGGGGGAGGATACGAGCAGTACTTC.

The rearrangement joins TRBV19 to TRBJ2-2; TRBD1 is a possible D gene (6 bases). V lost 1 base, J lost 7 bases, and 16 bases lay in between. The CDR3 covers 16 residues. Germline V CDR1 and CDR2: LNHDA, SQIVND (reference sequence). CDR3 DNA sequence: TGTGCCAGTAGTATAGTTACTGGGGGCAAGGGCGGGGAGCTGTTTTTT. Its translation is CASSIVTGGKGGELFF. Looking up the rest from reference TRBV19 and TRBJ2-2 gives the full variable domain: DGGITQSPKYLFRKEGQNVTLSCEQNLNHDAMYWYRQDPGQGLRLIYYSQIVNDFQKGDIAEGYSVSREKKESFPLTVTSAQKNPTAFYLCASSIVTGGKGGELFFGEGSRLTVL.